These T cell receptor beta chains were read from a single sample in a study of T cell changes during pregnancy in multiple sclerosis. Repertoires were generated with immunoSEQ multiplex PCR, while TCRdb's copy carries only in-frame clones and drops some. The sample yields 70,000 or so clones, under 95% seen once. The starting material was peripheral blood, obtained in the third trimester of pregnancy. These TCRs come from a female donor with multiple sclerosis, enrolled in a pregnancy study. CDR3s include the opening cysteine and the closing phenylalanine or tryptophan.

>TRBV6-5|TRBJ1-1
CASMSANTEAFF
>TRBV9|TRBJ2-2
CASSDRTGGHGELFF
>TRBV6-4|TRBJ2-1
CASSDWEGGEQFF
>TRBV2|TRBJ2-1
CASRMGGGDYNEQFF
>TRBV4-2|TRBJ2-7
CASSQRGGLLDEQYF
>TRBV7-7|TRBJ2-3
CASSLSRASTDTQYF
>TRBV2|TRBJ1-1
CASTVLGTEAFF
>TRBV19|TRBJ1-2
CASSTGQGGYGYTF
>TRBV29-1|TRBJ2-1
CSVNTGGNEQFF
>TRBV5-1|TRBJ1-1
CASSWGGRETEAFF
>TRBV7-2|TRBJ2-3
CASSLEGLADTDTQYF
>TRBV5-5|TRBJ1-5
CASSRGVNQPQHF
>TRBV4-1|-
CASSQVGDSSYEQYF
>TRBV14|TRBJ2-3
CASSQDYGSRLAGPLRGTDTQYF
>TRBV6-1|TRBJ1-1
CASSEAMRAGTEAFF
>TRBV6-1|TRBJ1-6
CASSEEETGGSPLHF
>TRBV2|TRBJ2-2
CASRRQGTTGELFF
>TRBV5-1|TRBJ2-1
CASSRRTGSADNEQFF
>TRBV5-1|TRBJ2-7
CASSPNHASYEQYF
>TRBV5-4|TRBJ2-3
CASSGLSTDTQYF
>TRBV4-2|TRBJ2-7
CASSHEGRAYEQYF
>TRBV4-2|TRBJ2-6
CASSQRDSGANVLTF
>TRBV29-1|TRBJ2-1
CSVEGLAGGRNSYNEQFF
>TRBV7-3|TRBJ2-6
CASSPGGAGANVLTF
>TRBV6-5|TRBJ2-7
CASSYGETGGYEQYF
>TRBV4-1|TRBJ2-5
CASSAPGLRRKVEETQYF
>TRBV2|TRBJ1-1
CASRDGTATEAFF
>TRBV7-2|TRBJ2-2
CASSLVDIYTGELFF
>TRBV7-9|TRBJ2-7
CASSLPATYEQYF
>TRBV6-5|TRBJ1-1
CASSYSQVRGEAFF
>TRBV12-5|TRBJ1-5
CASVLAPGQLSISNQPQHF
>TRBV11-2|TRBJ2-5
CASSLTAARIQETQYF
>TRBV11-3|TRBJ2-6
CASSRDSPSGANVLTF
>TRBV30|TRBJ1-1
CAWSVQANTEAFF
>TRBV15|TRBJ1-4
CATSRGLTGGGEKLFF
>TRBV5-6|TRBJ1-1
CASSLQGMGTEAFF
>TRBV27|TRBJ2-1
CASRTRPGQPKPPYNEQFF
>TRBV4-3|TRBJ2-7
CASSQDFSRAWEQYF
>TRBV18|TRBJ2-7
CASSPEDRGYEQYF
>TRBV6-5|TRBJ2-3
CASAASGGADTQYF
>TRBV7-2|TRBJ1-2
CASSSLGQAGYTF
>TRBV5-1|TRBJ2-7
CASSWGLSTGSGEQYF
>TRBV10-3|TRBJ1-1
CAISPTGNTEAFF
>TRBV9|TRBJ1-5
CASSVSGAINQPQHF
>TRBV10-3|TRBJ1-2
CAISGNRDGYTF